The 22 T cell receptor beta chains below come from one sample, sequenced in a study of blood T cell repertoires in COVID-19. The table came from immunoSEQ multiplex PCR; TCRdb's copy has only in-frame clones and leaves some out. Altogether 200,000 to 250,000 clones are present, approximately 90% being singletons, with the ten largest covering less than 0.9%. The source material was PBMCs or T cells enriched from blood (not recorded which). These receptors were collected from a man aged 45-65 years who had been exposed to COVID-19.

This rearrangement joins TRBV30 to TRBJ1-1; 9 bases agree with TRBD1. Germline-derived CDR1 and CDR2 are GTSNPN and SVGIG (reference sequence). CDR3 size: 13 residues. V dropped 0 bases and J dropped 7; count of bases not matched to a gene: 3. CDR3 sequence: CAWSVQGAVEAFF. Written as DNA, the CDR3 is TGTGCCTGGAGTGTACAGGGGGCGGTTGAAGCTTTCTTT.

V gene TRBV5-4 combines with J gene TRBJ2-3; 10 bases match TRBD2. Per the germline V gene, CDR1 is SGHNT and CDR2 is YYREEE (reference sequence). The CDR3 covers 16 residues. V shed 0 bases and J 3 bases; nucleotides not matched to a gene: 4. This CDR3 reads CASSLVFSGGTDTQYF. The CDR3 region has the DNA TGTGCCAGCAGCTTGGTGTTTAGCGGGGGGACAGATACGCAGTATTTT.

The chain carries TRBV5-1 and TRBJ1-2; 9 positions agree with TRBD1. V shed 4 bases and J 1 base; nucleotides not matched to a gene: 2. The germline V gene has CDR1 SGHRS and CDR2 YFSETQ. CDR3 length: 14 residues. The DNA of the CDR3 is TGCGCCAGCAGCGTGACAGGGGGTAACTATGGCTACACCTTC. It codes for CASSVTGGNYGYTF.

The rearrangement uses TRBV9 and TRBJ2-1, with 10 positions matching TRBD2. V gave up 0 bases and J gave up 7 bases; unmatched junction bases: 7. This CDR3 contains 16 residues. CDR1 SGDLS and CDR2 YYNGEE come from the germline V gene. CDR3 amino acids: CASSVALAGEVNEQFF. CDR3 nucleotide sequence: TGTGCCAGCAGCGTAGCGCTAGCGGGAGAAGTAAATGAGCAGTTCTTC.

The sample holds a few counts of this clone. The rearrangement joins TRBV10-2 to TRBJ2-7; weak D call: TRBD1 (5 bases). V was shortened by 2 bases and J by 3 bases, with 11 bases between the two germline ends. CDR1 WSHSY and CDR2 SAAADI come from the germline V gene. The CDR3 contains 14 residues. The CDR3 spells CASSESAGIYEQYF. The CDR3 DNA sequence: TGCGCCAGCAGTGAGAGCGCAGGGATCTACGAGCAGTACTTC.

The V call is TRBV28, the J call TRBJ1-2, with 7 positions matching TRBD1. This CDR3 has 14 residues. V gave up 4 bases and J gave up 5 bases; unmatched junction bases: 7. CDR1 and CDR2 (germline): MDHEN, SYDVKM. In DNA form, the CDR3 reads TGTGCCAGCAGTTGGAGGGGGCTCTTGTATGGCTACACCTTC. It specifies CASSWRGLLYGYTF.

The genes are TRBV5-1 and TRBJ1-6; 9 nucleotides agree with TRBD1. The CDR3 loop spans 17 amino acids. Germline V gene lookup returns CDR1 SGHRS and CDR2 YFSETQ. The trim removed 4 bases at V and 2 bases at J, leaving 7 bases unmatched. CDR3 nucleotide sequence: TGCGCCAGCAGCCCGGACAGGGGTCTCGCCTATAATTCACCCCTCCACTTT. Its translation: CASSPDRGLAYNSPLHF.

The chain has TRBV29-1 and TRBJ1-1; 10 bases fit TRBD1. Germline loops: CDR1 SQVTM, CDR2 ANQGSEA. The CDR3 covers 12 residues. The ends lost 6 bases at V and 5 bases at J; junction bases unmatched: 3. As DNA, the CDR3 is TGCAGCGTCGCGGGACAGGGGACTGAAGCTTTCTTT. It translates to CSVAGQGTEAFF.

The CDR3 spells CASSPHPSGGTDTQYF. Here the CDR3 DNA reads TGTGCCAGCAGCCCCCACCCCAGCGGGGGGACAGATACGCAGTATTTT. The chain combines TRBV7-3 with TRBJ2-3; 9 bases map to TRBD2. The CDR3 sequence is 16 residues long. Germline V CDR1 and CDR2: SGHTA, FQGTGA. With V trimmed by 5 bases and J by 3 bases, 9 bases remained unmatched.

The chain carries TRBV7-2 and TRBJ2-3; weak D call: TRBD1 (5 bases). The CDR3 runs 12 residues. V was clipped by 3 bases and J by 7 bases, with 8 bases between them. Germline V lookup: CDR1 SGHTA, CDR2 FQGNSA. CDR3 in amino acids: CASSLTAYTQYF. CDR3 sequence (DNA): TGTGCCAGCAGCTTGACAGCTTATACGCAGTATTTT.

The chain couples TRBV9 to TRBJ1-2, with D unresolved. The V gene's germline CDR1 is SGDLS and CDR2 YYNGEE. This CDR3 is built from 15 residues. The germline V and J ends were trimmed by 3 bases and 4 bases, with 16 bases remaining between them. The CDR3 reads CASSEGVGVAYGYTF. DNA for the CDR3: TGTGCCAGCAGCGAGGGAGTTGGGGTCGCCTATGGCTACACCTTC. The complete variable domain, with remaining parts taken from reference TRBV9 and TRBJ1-2, reads DSGVTQTPKHLITATGQRVTLRCSPRSGDLSVYWYQQSLDQGLQFLIQYYNGEERAKGNILERFSAQQFPDLHSELNLSSLELGDSALYFCASSEGVGVAYGYTFGSGTRLTVV.

The rearrangement links TRBV13 to TRBJ2-1, with 7 bases identical to TRBD2. CDR1 is PRHDT, CDR2 FYEKMQ, per germline (reference sequence). Trimming removed 5 bases from V and 12 bases from J; junction bases left unmatched: 13. The CDR3 totals 14 residues. The CDR3 bases are TGTGCCAGCAGCCTCGGGGGAGGGTCTTTTGGGCAGTTCTTC. Residues: CASSLGGGSFGQFF.

This sequence joins TRBV20-1 and TRBJ1-5, with D possibly matching TRBD1 (6 bases). The CDR3 is made up of 15 amino acids. The ends were cut back, 3 bases at V and 2 bases at J, with 14 bases in the middle. CDR1 DFQATT and CDR2 SNEGSKA come from the germline V gene (reference sequence). CDR3 loop: CSASSGGWGNQPQHF. CDR3 DNA sequence: TGCAGTGCTAGTTCGGGGGGCTGGGGCAATCAGCCCCAGCATTTT.

This chain links TRBV11-3 with TRBJ1-1; a weak D match, TRBD1 (5 bases). This CDR3 comprises 15 residues. V was trimmed by 6 bases and J by 0 bases, leaving 14 bases between them. Germline V CDR1 and CDR2: SGHNT, YENEEA. CDR3 region: CASSHGGTMNTEAFF. The CDR3 DNA sequence: TGTGCCAGCAGTCACGGGGGTACAATGAACACTGAAGCTTTCTTT. Combining the CDR3 with reference TRBV11-3 and TRBJ1-1 gives the whole variable domain EAGVVQSPRYKIIEKKQPVAFWCNPISGHNTLYWYLQNLGQGPELLIRYENEEAVDDSQLPKDRFSAERLKGVDSTLKIQPAELGDSAVYLCASSHGGTMNTEAFFGQGTRLTVV.

The rearrangement joins TRBV7-6 to TRBJ2-7; 12 positions agree with TRBD2. CDR3 length equals 16 residues. Germline assignment: CDR1 SGHVS and CDR2 FNYEAQ. The junction had 6 bases not matched to a gene; V was cut back by 5 bases and J by 1 base. Here the CDR3 DNA reads TGTGCCAGCAGCCCAGGACTAGCGGGGTGGTCCTACGAGCAGTACTTC. It is translated as CASSPGLAGWSYEQYF.

This chain uses TRBV10-3 with TRBJ1-1; 7 bases are shared with TRBD1. The V gene's germline CDR1 is ENHRY and CDR2 SYGVKD. The CDR3 has 12 amino acids. Germline trimming cut 6 bases from V and 10 bases from J; bases unmatched to any gene: 8. CDR3 in amino acids: CAISKQGRRAFF. CDR3 coding DNA: TGTGCCATCAGCAAACAGGGGCGCAGAGCTTTCTTT.

The V and J genes are TRBV18 and TRBJ2-6; perhaps TRBD1 as D (6 bases). Per germline, CDR1 KGHSH and CDR2 LQKENI. Trimming cost V 5 bases and J 0 bases, with 17 bases left between them. This CDR3 has 18 residues. CDR3 bases: TGTGCCAGCTCAAGTTCTTGGGACATTAGCTCTGGGGCCAACGTCCTGACTTTC. As protein: CASSSSWDISSGANVLTF.

This clone is a singleton in its sample. V usage is TRBV2 and J usage is TRBJ2-7, with a weak D call TRBD2 (5 bases). CDR1 and CDR2 from the germline V gene are SNHLY and FYNNEI. The CDR3 contains 14 residues. The V end lost 3 bases, the J end lost 4 bases, and 13 bases lay between the germline ends. The CDR3 spells CASSDAADPYEQYV. CDR3 DNA sequence: TGTGCCAGCAGTGATGCAGCGGACCCTTACGAGCAGTACGTC.

This clone has a single count. CDR3 amino acids: CASSLSRGGGPDTQYF. The CDR3 DNA reads TGTGCCAGCAGCCTAAGCCGAGGCGGGGGACCAGATACGCAGTATTTT. The rearrangement uses TRBV11-3 and TRBJ2-3, with 7 bases lining up with TRBD2. J gave up 4 bases and V 5 bases, and 12 bases lay outside the gene matches. The CDR3 extends over 16 amino acids. Germline CDR1 reads SGHNT; CDR2 reads YENEEA. The full variable domain, with the rest looked up from reference TRBV11-3 and TRBJ2-3, is EAGVVQSPRYKIIEKKQPVAFWCNPISGHNTLYWYLQNLGQGPELLIRYENEEAVDDSQLPKDRFSAERLKGVDSTLKIQPAELGDSAVYLCASSLSRGGGPDTQYFGPGTRLTVL.

This sequence joins TRBV28 and TRBJ1-6; the D gene is possibly TRBD1 (5 bases). CDR3 length: 14 amino acids. V was trimmed by 5 bases and J by 5 bases, leaving 10 bases between them. CDR1 is MDHEN, CDR2 SYDVKM, per germline. The CDR3 nucleotides read TGTGCCAGCAGTAGACAGAGTAATAATTCACCCCTCCACTTT. Protein: CASSRQSNNSPLHF. Together with reference TRBV28 and TRBJ1-6, the CDR3 gives the full variable domain: DVKVTQSSRYLVKRTGEKVFLECVQDMDHENMFWYRQDPGLGLRLIYFSYDVKMKEKGDIPEGYSVSREKKERFSLILESASTNQTSMYLCASSRQSNNSPLHFGNGTRLTVT.

CDR3 nucleotide sequence: TGCAGCGTCGAGCGACTAGCGGGGGGCGCCGATACGCAGTATTTT. Amino acid sequence: CSVERLAGGADTQYF. The rearrangement links TRBV29-1 to TRBJ2-3; TRBD2 aligns across 13 bases. This CDR3 contains 15 residues. Germline V gene sequence: CDR1 SQVTM, CDR2 ANQGSEA. With 6 bases clipped from V and 6 bases from J, the junction kept 9 bases outside the gene matches.

The gene calls are TRBV2 and TRBJ2-1; D perhaps matches TRBD2 (5 bases). Looked up from germline, CDR1 is SNHLY and CDR2 is FYNNEI. The CDR3 has 15 amino acids. Between the trimmed V and J ends, which lost 7 bases and 4 bases, there was a span of 17 bases. The CDR3 loop reads CASTHRDPFYNEQFF. Here the CDR3 DNA reads TGTGCCAGCACCCACCGGGATCCTTTTTACAATGAGCAGTTCTTC.